This TCR beta chain was retrieved from a study of blood T cell repertoires in COVID-19. Study-level information: Sources were T cells, B-cell-depleted T cells, or PBMCs; the material itself was cDNA or gDNA.

The CDR3 has 13 amino acids. The germline V and J ends were trimmed by 6 bases and 4 bases, with 12 bases remaining between them. Authors' processing steps: Estimation of nucleated cell counts was performed using reference gene primer amplification. Clones were read by immunoSEQ multiplex PCR, and TCRdb kept only the in-frame ones, dropping some. V and J calls and clone size are given by that table; D and trimming were obtained from the DNA. The sample lists 250,000 to 300,000 clones; under 90% were seen once. The sample was PBMCs or T cells enriched from blood (not recorded which). The gene calls are TRBV12-3 or TRBV12-4 and TRBJ2-5, with unresolved D. The clonotype comes from a man between 18 and 35 years old who had recovered from COVID-19. CDR3 bases: TGTGCCAGCAGCCAATTTAAGCGAGAGACCCAGTACTTC. It codes for CASSQFKRETQYF.